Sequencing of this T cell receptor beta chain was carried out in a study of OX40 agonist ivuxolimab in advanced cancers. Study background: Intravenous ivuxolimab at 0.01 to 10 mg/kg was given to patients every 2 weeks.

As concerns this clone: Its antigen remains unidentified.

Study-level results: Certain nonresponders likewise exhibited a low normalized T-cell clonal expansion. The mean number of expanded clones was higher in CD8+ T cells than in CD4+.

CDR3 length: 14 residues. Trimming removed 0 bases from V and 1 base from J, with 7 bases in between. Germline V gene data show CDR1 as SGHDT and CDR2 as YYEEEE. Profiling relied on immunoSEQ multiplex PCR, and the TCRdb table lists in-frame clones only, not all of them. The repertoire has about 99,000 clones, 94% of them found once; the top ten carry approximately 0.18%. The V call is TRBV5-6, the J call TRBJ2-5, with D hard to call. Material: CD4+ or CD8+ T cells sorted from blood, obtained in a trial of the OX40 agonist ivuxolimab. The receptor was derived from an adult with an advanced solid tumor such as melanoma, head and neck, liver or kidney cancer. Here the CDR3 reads CASSLVVVQETQYF. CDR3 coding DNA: TGTGCCAGCAGCTTGGTCGTTGTCCAAGAGACCCAGTACTTC.